The rows below give T cell receptor beta chains drawn from one sample of a study of blood T cell repertoires in COVID-19. The protocol was immunoSEQ multiplex PCR, while the TCRdb copy is restricted to in-frame clones and leaves out a portion. The sample lists over 90,000 clones; around 90% were seen once. Sequencing used peripheral blood. Receptor source: a woman aged 50 to 60 with COVID-19, enrolled during active disease. Both conserved end residues are part of each CDR3. Each record gives: D gene, J gene, clone size, V gene, CDR3 protein. D genes are given only for firm matches. Size is stated for part of the rows, as once, few or many counts, or as a class when the clone is expanded.

TRBD2,TRBJ2-5,.,TRBV11-2,CASSFSGTSGGFQETQYF
TRBD2,TRBJ2-2,.,TRBV6-2/TRBV6-3,CASSRPGLAGGLTGELFF
TRBD2,TRBJ2-5,.,TRBV9,CASSPRQRGGQGTQYF
.,TRBJ1-3,.,TRBV9,CASSVEFEGNTIYF
TRBD1,TRBJ2-6,.,TRBV5-1,CASSPTGARSGANVLTF
TRBD1,TRBJ1-1,.,TRBV25-1,CASSRQGATQRTEAFF
.,TRBJ1-6,.,TRBV9,CASSAQGSSSPLHF
.,TRBJ1-1,.,TRBV11-1,CASSLGTPNTEAFF
TRBD1,TRBJ2-1,.,TRBV6-6,CASSPNRGTGNEQFF
.,TRBJ1-6,.,TRBV13,CASSLGRSYNSPLHF
TRBD1,TRBJ1-6,.,TRBV10-3,CAISGDSRRSVSGSPLHF
.,TRBJ1-3,.,TRBV6-5,CASSHYSGNTIYF
.,TRBJ1-2,.,TRBV9,CASSASLAGNYGYTF
.,TRBJ1-4,.,TRBV4-1,CASSQDGRGWREKLFF
.,TRBJ2-2,.,TRBV18,CASSPVSFSTGELFF
TRBD2,TRBJ2-3,.,TRBV5-1,CASSTHSGGASDTQYF
TRBD2,TRBJ2-3,.,TRBV12-5,CASGIAGGPTDTQYF
.,TRBJ1-2,.,TRBV28,CASAIGAAKDYGYTF
.,TRBJ1-4,.,TRBV7-2,CASSLAPFGRGYEKLFF
.,TRBJ2-5,.,TRBV28,CASARGGYQETQYF
.,TRBJ1-5,.,TRBV30,CAWGQGISQPQHF
TRBD2,TRBJ2-2,few,TRBV19,CASKAGGRSGELFF
.,TRBJ1-1,.,TRBV10-3,CAISENGPGIAEAFF
TRBD1,TRBJ1-6,.,TRBV11-3,CASSLETGFNSPLHF